The clone carrying this T cell receptor beta chain was seen a single time. This sample stems from a study of control samples from healthy donors and cancer patients. With 0 bases removed from V and 3 bases from J, the gap between germline ends came to 12 bases. The CDR3 length is 17 residues. The V gene's germline CDR1 is SGHVS and CDR2 FNYEAQ. Measured with immunoSEQ multiplex PCR; TCRdb has only the in-frame clones, and not every one. The table has 100,000 to 150,000 clones, under 90% seen once. The chain links TRBV7-6 to TRBJ1-6, with D unresolved. This sequence originates from a man in his forties or fifties with head and neck cancer. Material for sequencing was PBMCs. In nucleotides, the CDR3 is TGTGCCAGCAGCTTAGCGTCCGGCGGAATCTATAATTCACCCCTCCACTTT. Translation: CASSLASGGIYNSPLHF.